The clone carrying this T cell receptor (beta chain) showed up many times. Its antigen is not known. Library preparation for TCR beta used quantitative 5'-RACE with molecular barcodes. One entry per CDR3 protein, called by TCRdb with MiXCR from the 5' RACE reads. The sample comprises 50,000 to 65,000 distinct CDR3 sequences, roughly 7.4% of which are singletons, and around 8.5% rests with the top ten. The data derive from a study of CD8 T cells in ankylosing spondylitis. Findings and limits, study-wide: Certain motif variants had earlier appeared in reactive arthritis synovial fluid and blood. Among TCR beta sequences, a motif of roughly 8 highly homologous variants appeared characteristic of ankylosing spondylitis blood. Significantly higher representation of disease-linked clones was reported for matched ankylosing spondylitis synovial fluid.

The CDR3 extends over 17 amino acids. Germline CDR1 is WSHSY and CDR2 is SAAADI. V was shortened by 2 bases and J by 5 bases, with 21 bases between the two germline ends. J is TRBJ1-2 and V is TRBV10-2, with a tentative D call TRBD1 (5 bases). The TCR comes from a female donor with ankylosing spondylitis or in good health (not recorded which). The sequenced sample was blood, either unsorted or a sorted T cell fraction (not recorded which). The CDR3 region is CASSEPSRAYRQYGYTF. The DNA for the CDR3 is TGCGCCAGCAGTGAGCCGAGCCGGGCGTACAGGCAGTATGGCTACACCTTC.